Sequencing of this T cell receptor (beta chain) was carried out in a study of cytomegalovirus exposure and HLA in healthy donors. About the research overall: Of all 400 or so donors who were genotyped, 75% to 90% belonged to the Caucasian-associated ancestry cluster.

Study-level points and caveats: A later analysis linked a missense variant in DCLRE1C to the trimming of TCR beta V and J genes.

PCR involved 60 Vbeta and 13 Jbeta primers. Libraries were prepared by immunoSEQ multiplex PCR; TCRdb keeps only in-frame clonotypes and omits some of them. Of 120,000 or so clones in the sample, 55% to 75% are singletons; the top ten hold approximately 3.8%. To note about this clone: Its antigen is unidentified.

The germline gives CDR1 SGDLS, CDR2 YYNGEE. This CDR3 has 11 amino acids. V was trimmed by 3 bases and J by 8 bases, leaving 6 bases between them. V and J are TRBV9 and TRBJ2-1, with D perhaps TRBD2 (5 bases). What was sequenced was PBMCs. The source of this sequence is a man aged 30-40 years in good health and CMV-seronegative. The CDR3 DNA reads TGTGCCAGCAGCGACGGGGATGAGCAGTTCTTC. Encoded protein: CASSDGDEQFF.